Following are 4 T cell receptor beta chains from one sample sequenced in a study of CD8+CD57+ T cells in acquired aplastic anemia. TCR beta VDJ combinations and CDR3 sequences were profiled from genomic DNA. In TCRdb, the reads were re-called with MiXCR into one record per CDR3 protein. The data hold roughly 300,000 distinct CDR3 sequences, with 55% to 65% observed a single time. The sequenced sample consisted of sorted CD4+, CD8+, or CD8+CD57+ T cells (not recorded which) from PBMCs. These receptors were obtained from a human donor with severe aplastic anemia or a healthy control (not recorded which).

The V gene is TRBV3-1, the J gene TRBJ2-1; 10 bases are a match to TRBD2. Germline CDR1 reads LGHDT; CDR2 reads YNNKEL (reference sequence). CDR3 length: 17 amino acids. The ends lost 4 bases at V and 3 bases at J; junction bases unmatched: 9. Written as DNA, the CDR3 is TGTGCCAGCAGCCCCCCCCAACTAGCGGGGTTCTACAATGAGCAGTTCTTC. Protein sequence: CASSPPQLAGFYNEQFF.

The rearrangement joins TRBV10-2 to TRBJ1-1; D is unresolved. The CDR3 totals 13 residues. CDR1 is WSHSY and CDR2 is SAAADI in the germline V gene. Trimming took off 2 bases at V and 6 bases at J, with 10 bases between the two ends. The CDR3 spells CASSETSLPEAFF. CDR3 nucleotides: TGCGCCAGCAGTGAGACGTCCCTCCCTGAAGCTTTCTTT.

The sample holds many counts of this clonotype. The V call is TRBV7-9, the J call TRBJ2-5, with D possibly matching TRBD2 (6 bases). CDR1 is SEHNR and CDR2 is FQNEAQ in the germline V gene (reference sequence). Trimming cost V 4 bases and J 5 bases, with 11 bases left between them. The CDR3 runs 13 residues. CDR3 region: CASSSQGGETQYF. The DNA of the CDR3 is TGTGCCAGCAGCTCCCAGGGAGGCGAGACCCAGTACTTC.

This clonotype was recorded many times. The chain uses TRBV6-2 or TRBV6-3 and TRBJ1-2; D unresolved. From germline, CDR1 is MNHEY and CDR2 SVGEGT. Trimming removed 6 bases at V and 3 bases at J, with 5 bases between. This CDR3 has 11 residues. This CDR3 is CASRRDYGYTF. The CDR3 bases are TGTGCCAGCAGGCGGGACTATGGCTACACCTTC.